A single sample is the source of the 28 T cell receptor beta chains below, sequenced in a study of neurological immune-mediated disorders. Each CDR3 protein gets one entry after TCRdb re-called the 5' RACE reads with MiXCR. The table lists about 48,000 distinct CDR3 sequences, roughly a quarter of them singletons. Sequencing was performed on PBMCs. Source of these receptors: a woman between 65 and 79 years old in good health.

This clonotype was detected ten times or more. The chain couples TRBV3-1 to TRBJ2-1, with 9 bases lining up with TRBD2. There are 16 residues in the CDR3. CDR1 is LGHDT and CDR2 is YNNKEL in the germline V gene (reference sequence). Trimming took 4 bases from V and 4 from J; bases not matched to a gene: 8. The chain's CDR3 is CASSRLSGGQYNEQFF. Written as DNA, the CDR3 is TGTGCCAGCAGCCGCCTTAGCGGGGGTCAGTACAATGAGCAGTTCTTC.

This clonotype was recorded many times. The rearrangement links TRBV18 to TRBJ2-1; possibly TRBD2 for D (6 bases). Deletions cut 1 base from V and 6 bases from J, with 19 bases between. The germline CDR1 and CDR2 sequences are KGHSH and LQKENI. The CDR3 is 17 residues long. The CDR3 reads CASSPLVRGLFINEQFF. CDR3 nucleotides: TGTGCCAGCTCACCACTGGTCCGGGGACTGTTTATCAATGAGCAGTTCTTC.

V is TRBV5-4 and J is TRBJ2-7; weak D call: TRBD2 (6 bases). CDR3 length equals 14 residues. CDR1 and CDR2 (germline): SGHNT, YYREEE (reference sequence). V shed 5 bases and J shed 2 bases, with 14 bases lying between them. The CDR3 DNA sequence: TGTGCCAGCAGAACCGGGACTGGACCCTACGAGCAGTACTTC. This gives the protein CASRTGTGPYEQYF.

This clonotype was recorded at least ten times. The gene calls are TRBV14 and TRBJ2-2, with no clear D. Trimming shortened V by 4 bases and J by 6 bases, and 6 bases separated the two germline ends. The CDR3 contains 12 residues. CDR1 SGHDN and CDR2 FVKESK come from the germline V gene. The chain's CDR3 is CASSPFPGELFF. The DNA of the CDR3 is TGTGCCAGCAGCCCCTTTCCCGGGGAGCTGTTTTTT. Full variable domain (remainder filled in from reference TRBV14 and TRBJ2-2): EAGVTQFPSHSVIEKGQTVTLRCDPISGHDNLYWYRRVMGKEIKFLLHFVKESKQDESGMPNNRFLAERTGGTYSTLKVQPAELEDSGVYFCASSPFPGELFFGEGSRLTVL.

This clonotype was observed once. The rearrangement joins TRBV20-1 to TRBJ2-5, with 12 bases matching TRBD2. V was clipped by 6 bases and J by 2 bases; unmatched bases: 7. Germline V gene sequence: CDR1 DFQATT, CDR2 SNEGSKA (reference sequence). This CDR3 comprises 15 residues. CDR3 loop: CSARLAGGRQETQYF. Here the CDR3 DNA reads TGCAGTGCCCGCCTAGCGGGGGGGAGACAAGAGACCCAGTACTTC.

This clonotype is medium-sized within its sample. This CDR3 reads CASSLSRQGASAFF. DNA of the CDR3: TGTGCCAGCAGTTTATCGAGACAGGGGGCCTCAGCTTTCTTT. The rearrangement links TRBV27 to TRBJ1-1, with TRBD1 identical over 10 bases. The V and J ends lost 0 bases and 10 bases, in that order; junction bases with no gene match: 5. This CDR3 is 14 amino acids long. Germline V gene lookup returns CDR1 MNHEY and CDR2 SMNVEV (reference sequence).

This clonotype was observed at least ten times. V and J are TRBV27 and TRBJ2-5; 9 nucleotides align to TRBD1. Looked up from germline, CDR1 is MNHEY and CDR2 is SMNVEV (reference sequence). This CDR3 is built from 16 residues. V lost 6 bases and J lost 5; bases outside the gene matches: 13. CDR3 DNA sequence: TGTGCCAGCAGACGGACAGGGGCGGTGGAGGAGGAGACCCAGTACTTC. Protein sequence: CASRRTGAVEEETQYF.

The rearrangement joins TRBV12-3 or TRBV12-4 to TRBJ1-6; TRBD1 might be the D (5 bases). The CDR3 extends over 17 amino acids. Trimming took off 5 bases at V and 0 bases at J, with 14 bases between the two ends. CDR3 sequence reads: CASSLLTGTSYNSPLHF. The CDR3 DNA reads TGTGCCAGCAGTCTCCTTACGGGGACCTCCTATAATTCACCCCTCCACTTT.

The chain carries TRBV28 and TRBJ2-3, with D perhaps given as TRBD1 or TRBD2 (5 bases each). Trimming stripped 0 bases from V and 5 bases from J, with 15 bases between. The germline gives CDR1 MDHEN, CDR2 SYDVKM. The CDR3 is 16 amino acids. In nucleotides, the CDR3 is TGTGCCAGCAGTTTATGGGGGACGCATACACAAGATACGCAGTATTTT. Amino acid sequence: CASSLWGTHTQDTQYF.

This clonotype was observed many times. V is TRBV5-1 and J is TRBJ2-1, with 9 bases aligning to TRBD1. This CDR3 region has 15 residues. Trimming removed 1 base from V and 8 bases from J; junction bases left unmatched: 7. The V gene's germline CDR1 is SGHRS and CDR2 YFSETQ. The CDR3 protein is CASSLLTGGYDEQFF. As DNA, the CDR3 is TGCGCCAGCAGCTTGCTGACAGGGGGTTATGATGAGCAGTTCTTC.

This clonotype has ten or more counts. J is TRBJ2-2 and V is TRBV5-6; TRBD1 might be the D (5 bases). V was trimmed by 2 bases and J by 6 bases, leaving 14 bases between them. Germline loops: CDR1 SGHDT, CDR2 YYEEEE. This CDR3 has 15 amino acids. CDR3 region: CASSFRQGPPGELFF. CDR3 nucleotide sequence: TGTGCCAGCAGCTTTAGGCAGGGCCCCCCCGGGGAGCTGTTTTTT.

This clonotype was counted many times. V gene TRBV9 combines with J gene TRBJ2-1; weak D call: TRBD2 (5 bases). The CDR3 runs 17 residues. Per germline, CDR1 SGDLS and CDR2 YYNGEE. The V end lost 0 bases, the J end lost 3 bases, and 16 bases lay between the germline ends. The CDR3 is CASSVGPPGFVYNEQFF. In DNA, the CDR3 is TGTGCCAGCAGCGTAGGTCCTCCGGGATTTGTCTACAATGAGCAGTTCTTC.

This clonotype has a count of ten or more. The chain couples TRBV7-3 to TRBJ2-3; TRBD2 is a possible D gene (5 bases). The CDR3 sequence is 17 residues long. Per the germline V gene, CDR1 is SGHTA and CDR2 is FQGTGA. Trimming took off 5 bases at V and 1 base at J, with 19 bases between the two ends. CDR3 amino acids: CASSLDGRVWGTDTQYF. The DNA for the CDR3 is TGTGCCAGCAGCCTCGACGGGCGGGTATGGGGCACAGATACGCAGTATTTT.

This chain uses TRBV19 with TRBJ1-5, with TRBD1 as a possible D gene (5 bases). Trimming left V 3 bases short and J 5 bases short, with 8 bases between. From germline, CDR1 is LNHDA and CDR2 SQIVND (reference sequence). The CDR3 length is 13 residues. CDR3 nucleotides: TGTGCCAGTAGTATGGGACGGGATCAGCCCCAGCATTTT. Residues: CASSMGRDQPQHF.

V is TRBV27 and J is TRBJ2-7, with 14 bases aligning to TRBD2. The CDR3 length is 19 residues. J gave up 1 base and V 5 bases, and 13 bases lay outside the gene matches. Germline V gene sequence: CDR1 MNHEY, CDR2 SMNVEV (reference sequence). This CDR3 reads CASSRRGGLAGVNSYEQYF. CDR3 nucleotide sequence: TGTGCCAGCAGTCGCCGTGGGGGACTAGCGGGAGTAAATTCCTACGAGCAGTACTTC.

V usage is TRBV18 and J usage is TRBJ2-4; possibly TRBD1 for D (5 bases). CDR3 length: 19 residues. The V gene lost 3 bases and the J gene lost 0 bases, with 21 bases spanning the gap. The germline CDR1 and CDR2 sequences are KGHSH and LQKENI. The CDR3: CASSPDSLYPLVAKNIQYF. The CDR3 region has the DNA TGTGCCAGCTCACCCGACAGTTTATACCCCCTCGTAGCCAAAAACATTCAGTACTTC.

In its sample, this clonotype was seen many times. This chain uses TRBV5-1 with TRBJ1-2; D is uncertain. The CDR3 is made up of 15 amino acids. CDR1 is SGHRS, CDR2 YFSETQ, per germline. Between the trimmed V and J ends, which lost 0 bases and 2 bases, there was a span of 11 bases. The CDR3 DNA reads as TGCGCCAGCAGCTTGGCCTCCGGCGGAAACTATGGCTACACCTTC. This codes for CASSLASGGNYGYTF.

This clonotype is deemed medium-sized (0.01 to 0.1%). The chain combines TRBV7-2 with TRBJ1-5, with D possibly TRBD1 on 6 matching bases. Germline CDR1 reads SGHTA; CDR2 reads FQGNSA. V was trimmed by 5 bases and J by 3 bases, leaving 8 bases between them. The CDR3 totals 13 residues. CDR3 nucleotides: TGTGCCAGCAGCCGGACAGTCAATCAGCCCCAGCATTTT. Amino acid sequence: CASSRTVNQPQHF.

Many counts were recorded for this clonotype. V and J are TRBV7-6 and TRBJ2-7; the D is unclear. The CDR3 has 16 residues. V was cut by 5 bases and J by 5 bases, with 22 bases left in between. Germline V CDR1 and CDR2: SGHVS, FNYEAQ. CDR3 sequence (DNA): TGTGCCAGCAGCCCCCTCGCCGGCAGCCAATCCAACGAGCAGTACTTC. Protein product: CASSPLAGSQSNEQYF.

This clonotype came up many times. The chain couples TRBV5-5 to TRBJ1-1; 11 bases agree with TRBD1. Germline loops: CDR1 SGHKS, CDR2 YYEKEE (reference sequence). The V segment lost 1 base and the J segment 6 bases; nucleotides outside the gene matches: 5. The CDR3 is 15 amino acids. The CDR3 loop reads CASSLTRTGGPEAFF. The CDR3, as DNA: TGTGCCAGCAGCTTGACTCGGACAGGGGGCCCTGAAGCTTTCTTT.

This clonotype was picked up a small number of times. This chain joins TRBV12-3 or TRBV12-4 and TRBJ1-2, with D maybe TRBD1 (5 bases). The V end lost 6 bases, the J end lost 6 bases, and 14 bases lay between the germline ends. The CDR3 runs 13 residues. The CDR3 is CASSSLRADGYTF. CDR3 nucleotides: TGTGCCAGCAGCTCCCTCAGGGCGGATGGCTACACCTTC.

The J gene is TRBJ2-1, the V gene TRBV18; 7 bases match TRBD1. V dropped 3 bases and J dropped 3; count of bases not matched to a gene: 11. The germline V gene has CDR1 KGHSH and CDR2 LQKENI. The CDR3 length is 17 residues. This chain's CDR3 is CASSPLPGTEGYNEQFF. Here the CDR3 DNA reads TGTGCCAGCTCACCCCTACCCGGGACAGAAGGCTACAATGAGCAGTTCTTC.

This chain connects TRBV7-2 to TRBJ2-2; D unclear. V lost 1 base and J lost 5, with 8 bases in between. CDR3 length: 14 residues. Per the germline V gene, CDR1 is SGHTA and CDR2 is FQGNSA. CDR3 DNA: TGTGCCAGCAGCTTAGGCGGCCGAACCGGGGAGCTGTTTTTT. Protein: CASSLGGRTGELFF.

Many counts were recorded for this clonotype. The chain is built from TRBV29-1 and TRBJ2-5; D is unclear. This CDR3 has 11 amino acids. Germline CDR1 reads SQVTM; CDR2 reads ANQGSEA. The V end was cut by 4 bases, the J end by 5 bases, with 8 bases between. The CDR3 DNA is TGCAGCGTTGCCGCTCCGGAGACCCAGTACTTC. Translated, it gives CSVAAPETQYF.

This clonotype has ten or more counts. This chain joins TRBV20-1 and TRBJ2-7; a possible D gene is TRBD2 (5 bases). This CDR3 contains 14 residues. Per the germline V gene, CDR1 is DFQATT and CDR2 is SNEGSKA (reference sequence). Trimming removed 6 bases at V and 2 bases at J, with 17 bases between. The CDR3 loop reads CSAGSRASPYEQYF. The CDR3 coding sequence is TGCAGTGCAGGATCTAGAGCTAGCCCCTACGAGCAGTACTTC.

The rearrangement joins TRBV20-1 to TRBJ1-5, with 8 bases fitting TRBD1. Germline-derived CDR1 and CDR2 are DFQATT and SNEGSKA (reference sequence). The ends lost 3 bases at V and 5 bases at J; junction bases unmatched: 6. The CDR3 loop spans 14 amino acids. In DNA, the CDR3 is TGCAGTGCTAGGCAGGGGGCAGAACATCAGCCCCAGCATTTT. Protein: CSARQGAEHQPQHF.

The table lists this clonotype with many counts. This chain joins TRBV5-1 and TRBJ2-7, with D possibly called TRBD1 or TRBD2 (6 bases each). Per the germline V gene, CDR1 is SGHRS and CDR2 is YFSETQ. There are 12 residues in the CDR3. V was shortened by 4 bases and J by 7 bases, with 12 bases between the two germline ends. As DNA, the CDR3 is TGCGCCAGCAGCCGTGGGGGGCATGAGCAGTACTTC. Residues: CASSRGGHEQYF. The full variable domain, its missing parts supplied by reference TRBV5-1 and TRBJ2-7, is KAGVTQTPRYLIKTRGQQVTLSCSPISGHRSVSWYQQTPGQGLQFLFEYFSETQRNKGNFPGRFSGRQFSNSRSEMNVSTLELGDSALYLCASSRGGHEQYFGPGTRLTVT.

This clonotype has ten or more counts. This sequence joins TRBV5-6 and TRBJ2-7, with D maybe TRBD1 (6 bases). From germline, CDR1 is SGHDT and CDR2 YYEEEE. Trimming left V 1 base short and J 8 bases short, with 19 bases between. There are 15 residues in the CDR3. The CDR3 loop reads CASSLPPPTGQQQYF. The CDR3 nucleotides read TGTGCCAGCAGCTTGCCCCCCCCCACGGGACAACAGCAGTACTTC.